This paragraph covers one T cell receptor (beta chain) sequence. The antigen is undetermined. The germline V and J ends were trimmed by 9 bases and 4 bases, with 27 bases remaining between them. This CDR3 has 17 amino acids. Germline CDR1 and CDR2: LNHDA and SQIVND (reference sequence). These data belong to a study of T-cell memory formation after mild COVID-19. For the study at large: TCR clusters were largely donor specific.

The authors produced TCR alpha and TCR beta cDNA libraries with sample barcodes and UMIs by 5'RACE using constant-segment primers. TCRdb itself ran the 5' RACE reads through MiXCR, one entry per CDR3 protein. Of 550,000 to 600,000 distinct CDR3 sequences in the sample, less than 25% were seen once. General observations from the study: CD4+ bias marked clones expanding day 15 to 37, unlike balanced contracting clones. Pre-infection memory already had some responding clones, implying cross-reactive memory joined.

The receptor comes from an adult woman who had mild COVID-19 (a few samples of this study predate the infection). Cell type and time point are not known. The chain links TRBV19 to TRBJ1-1; D unresolved. Sequencing input: PBMCs or a T cell subset sorted from them (not recorded which). CDR3 sequence (DNA): TGTGCCAGGAGACCCCCGCGAGCCCCCGCAGCGGGCACTGAAGCTTTCTTT. Residues: CARRPPRAPAAGTEAFF.